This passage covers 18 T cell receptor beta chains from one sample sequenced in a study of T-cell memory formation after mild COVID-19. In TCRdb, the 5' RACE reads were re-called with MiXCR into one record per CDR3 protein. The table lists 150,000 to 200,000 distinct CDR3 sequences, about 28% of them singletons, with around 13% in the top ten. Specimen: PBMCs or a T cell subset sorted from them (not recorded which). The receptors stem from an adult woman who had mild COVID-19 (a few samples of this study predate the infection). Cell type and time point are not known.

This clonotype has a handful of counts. In nucleotides, the CDR3 is TGCGCCAGCAGCTTGGAGGGACTTTATGGCTACACCTTC. This gives the protein CASSLEGLYGYTF. The chain couples TRBV5-1 to TRBJ1-2, with TRBD1 as a possible D gene (5 bases). The CDR3 spans 13 residues. The germline V gene has CDR1 SGHRS and CDR2 YFSETQ. V gave up 0 bases and J gave up 5 bases, with 8 bases separating them.

In DNA, the CDR3 is TGTGCCAGCAGGTCGGGACAGGGGGCCTACAATGAGCAGTTCTTC. Residues: CASRSGQGAYNEQFF. The chain has TRBV6-6 and TRBJ2-1; 11 bases align to TRBD1. The CDR3 is 15 residues long. From germline, CDR1 is MNHNY and CDR2 SVGAGI (reference sequence). V gave up 6 bases and J gave up 2 bases; unmatched junction bases: 3.

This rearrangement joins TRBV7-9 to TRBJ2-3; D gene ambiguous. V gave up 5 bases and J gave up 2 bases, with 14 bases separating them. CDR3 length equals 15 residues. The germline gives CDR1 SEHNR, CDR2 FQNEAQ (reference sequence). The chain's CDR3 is CASSLELGYTDTQYF. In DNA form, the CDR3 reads TGTGCCAGCAGCCTAGAATTAGGTTACACAGATACGCAGTATTTT. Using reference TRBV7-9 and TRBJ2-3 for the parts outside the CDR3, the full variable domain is DTGVSQNPRHKITKRGQNVTFRCDPISEHNRLYWYRQTLGQGPEFLTYFQNEAQLEKSRLLSDRFSAERPKGSFSTLEIQRTEQGDSAMYLCASSLELGYTDTQYFGPGTRLTVL.

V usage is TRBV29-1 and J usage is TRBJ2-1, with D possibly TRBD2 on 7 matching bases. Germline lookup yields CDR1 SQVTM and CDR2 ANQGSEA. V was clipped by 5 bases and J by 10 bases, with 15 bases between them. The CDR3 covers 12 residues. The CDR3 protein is CSVNRDGGEQFF. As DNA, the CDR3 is TGCAGCGTTAACAGGGACGGGGGGGAGCAGTTCTTC.

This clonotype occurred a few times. The CDR3 reads CASSLAASGAGEQYF. The CDR3 DNA is TGTGCCAGCAGCTTGGCGGCTAGCGGTGCCGGCGAGCAGTACTTC. The chain employs TRBV5-4 and TRBJ2-7, with 7 bases aligning to TRBD2. The CDR3 sequence is 15 residues long. Germline CDR1 is SGHNT and CDR2 is YYREEE (reference sequence). J lost 6 bases, V lost 0 bases, and 9 bases had no gene match.

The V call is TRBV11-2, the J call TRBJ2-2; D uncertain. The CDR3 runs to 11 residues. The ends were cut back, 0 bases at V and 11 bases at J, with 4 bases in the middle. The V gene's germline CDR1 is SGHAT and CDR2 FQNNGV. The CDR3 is CASSLEVELFF. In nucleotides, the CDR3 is TGTGCCAGCAGCTTAGAGGTAGAGCTGTTTTTT.

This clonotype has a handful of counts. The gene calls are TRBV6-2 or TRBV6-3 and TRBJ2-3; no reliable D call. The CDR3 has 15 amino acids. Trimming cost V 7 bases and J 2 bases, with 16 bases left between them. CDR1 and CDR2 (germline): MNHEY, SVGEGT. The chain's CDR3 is CASTSTEKITDTQYF. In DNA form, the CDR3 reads TGTGCCAGCACATCCACAGAGAAAATCACAGATACGCAGTATTTT.

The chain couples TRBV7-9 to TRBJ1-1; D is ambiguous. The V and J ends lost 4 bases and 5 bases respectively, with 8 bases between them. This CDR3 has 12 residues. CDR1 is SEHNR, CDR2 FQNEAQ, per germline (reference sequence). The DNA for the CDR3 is TGTGCCAGCAGCTCCGGCCCAACTGAAGCTTTCTTT. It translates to CASSSGPTEAFF. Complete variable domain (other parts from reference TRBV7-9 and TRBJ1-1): DTGVSQNPRHKITKRGQNVTFRCDPISEHNRLYWYRQTLGQGPEFLTYFQNEAQLEKSRLLSDRFSAERPKGSFSTLEIQRTEQGDSAMYLCASSSGPTEAFFGQGTRLTVV.

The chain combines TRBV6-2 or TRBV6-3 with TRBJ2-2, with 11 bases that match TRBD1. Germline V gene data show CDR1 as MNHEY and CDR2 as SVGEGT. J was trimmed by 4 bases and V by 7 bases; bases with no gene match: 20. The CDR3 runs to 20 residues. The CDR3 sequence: CASNSLTGQGARISTGELFF. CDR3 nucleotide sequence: TGTGCCAGCAACTCACTAACAGGACAGGGGGCGCGTATAAGCACCGGGGAGCTGTTTTTT.

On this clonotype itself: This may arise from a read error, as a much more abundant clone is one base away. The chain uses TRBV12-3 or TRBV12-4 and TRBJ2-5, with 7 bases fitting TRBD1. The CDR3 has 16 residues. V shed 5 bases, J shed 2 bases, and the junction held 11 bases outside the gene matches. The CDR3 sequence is CASSRNRTGSQETQYF. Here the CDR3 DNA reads TGTGCCAGCAGTCGGAATCGGACAGGCTCACAAGAGACCCAGTACTTC.

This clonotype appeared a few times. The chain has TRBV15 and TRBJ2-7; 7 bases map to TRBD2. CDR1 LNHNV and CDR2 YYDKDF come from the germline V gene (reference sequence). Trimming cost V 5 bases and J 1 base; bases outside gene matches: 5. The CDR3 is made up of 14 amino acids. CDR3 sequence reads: CATSGKRGSYEQYF. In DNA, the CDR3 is TGTGCCACCAGCGGAAAGCGGGGATCCTACGAGCAGTACTTC. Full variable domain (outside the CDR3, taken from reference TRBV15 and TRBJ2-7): DAMVIQNPRYQVTQFGKPVTLSCSQTLNHNVMYWYQQKSSQAPKLLFHYYDKDFNNEADTPDNFQSRRPNTSFCFLDIRSPGLGDTAMYLCATSGKRGSYEQYFGPGTRLTVT.

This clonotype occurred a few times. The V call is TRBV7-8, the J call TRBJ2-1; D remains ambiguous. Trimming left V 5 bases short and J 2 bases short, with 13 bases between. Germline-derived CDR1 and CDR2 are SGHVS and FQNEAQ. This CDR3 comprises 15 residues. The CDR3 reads CASSLGLGPYNEQFF. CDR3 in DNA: TGTGCCAGCAGCCTAGGGTTGGGTCCCTACAATGAGCAGTTCTTC.

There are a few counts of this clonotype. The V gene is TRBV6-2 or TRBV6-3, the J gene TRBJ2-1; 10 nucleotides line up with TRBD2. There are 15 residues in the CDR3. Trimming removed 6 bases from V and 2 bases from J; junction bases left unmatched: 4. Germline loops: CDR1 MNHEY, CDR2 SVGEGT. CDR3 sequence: CASREAGGTYNEQFF. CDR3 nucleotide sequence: TGTGCCAGCAGAGAAGCGGGAGGGACCTACAATGAGCAGTTCTTC.

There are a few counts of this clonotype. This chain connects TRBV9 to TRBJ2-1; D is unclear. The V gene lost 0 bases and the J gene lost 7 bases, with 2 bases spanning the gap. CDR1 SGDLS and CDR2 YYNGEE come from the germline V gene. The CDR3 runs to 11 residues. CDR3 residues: CASSVENEQFF. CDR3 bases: TGTGCCAGCAGCGTAGAGAATGAGCAGTTCTTC. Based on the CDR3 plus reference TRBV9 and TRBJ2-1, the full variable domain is DSGVTQTPKHLITATGQRVTLRCSPRSGDLSVYWYQQSLDQGLQFLIQYYNGEERAKGNILERFSAQQFPDLHSELNLSSLELGDSALYFCASSVENEQFFGPGTRLTVL.

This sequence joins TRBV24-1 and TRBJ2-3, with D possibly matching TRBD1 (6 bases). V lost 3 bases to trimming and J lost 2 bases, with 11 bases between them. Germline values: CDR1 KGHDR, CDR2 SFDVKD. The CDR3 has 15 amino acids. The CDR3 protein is CATSDATGNTDTQYF. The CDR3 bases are TGTGCCACCAGTGATGCGACAGGTAACACAGATACGCAGTATTTT.

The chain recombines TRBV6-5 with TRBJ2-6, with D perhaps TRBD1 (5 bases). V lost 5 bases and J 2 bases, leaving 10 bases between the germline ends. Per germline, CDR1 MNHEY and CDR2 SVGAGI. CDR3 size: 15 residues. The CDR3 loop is CASSPGPPGANVLTF. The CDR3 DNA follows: TGTGCCAGCAGTCCAGGGCCCCCTGGGGCCAACGTCCTGACTTTC.

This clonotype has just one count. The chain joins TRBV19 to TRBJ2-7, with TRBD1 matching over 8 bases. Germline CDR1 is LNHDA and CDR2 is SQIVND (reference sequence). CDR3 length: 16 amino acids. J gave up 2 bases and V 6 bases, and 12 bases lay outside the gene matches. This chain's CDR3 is CASSPSGTGGTYEQYF. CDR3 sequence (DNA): TGTGCCAGTAGCCCATCGGGGACAGGAGGGACCTACGAGCAGTACTTC.

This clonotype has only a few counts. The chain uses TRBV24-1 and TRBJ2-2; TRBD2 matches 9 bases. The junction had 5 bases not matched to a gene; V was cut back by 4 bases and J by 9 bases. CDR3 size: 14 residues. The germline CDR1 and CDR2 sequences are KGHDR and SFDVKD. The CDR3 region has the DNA TGTGCCACCAGTGACAATAGCGGGAGTAGGGAGCTGTTTTTT. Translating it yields CATSDNSGSRELFF.